This entry features one T cell receptor beta chain sequence. In the study's own analysis: Estimation of nucleated cell counts relied on the amplification of reference gene primers. Libraries were prepared by immunoSEQ multiplex PCR; TCRdb keeps only in-frame clonotypes and omits some of them. Clonal size and the V and J genes are those of that table, whereas D and trimming came from the DNA. Among around 77,000 clones listed, 86% were seen once. This sample was taken from a study of blood T cell repertoires in COVID-19. In the study overall: The United States, Italy and Spain provided the acute and convalescent COVID-19 samples. T cells, B-cell-depleted T cells, or PBMCs supplied cDNA or gDNA.

Losses at the gene ends were 10 bases for V and 8 bases for J; bases not matched to a gene: 15. The CDR3 consists of 15 residues. Germline lookup yields CDR1 MNHNY and CDR2 SVGAGI (reference sequence). The receptor was isolated from a man in his sixties or seventies with active or convalescent COVID-19. Specimen: peripheral blood. This rearrangement joins TRBV6-6 to TRBJ1-2; TRBD1 agrees at 11 bases. The CDR3 loop is CATSDRGRVILGYTF. The CDR3 DNA sequence: TGTGCCACCTCGGACAGGGGGCGAGTAATCCTAGGCTACACCTTC.